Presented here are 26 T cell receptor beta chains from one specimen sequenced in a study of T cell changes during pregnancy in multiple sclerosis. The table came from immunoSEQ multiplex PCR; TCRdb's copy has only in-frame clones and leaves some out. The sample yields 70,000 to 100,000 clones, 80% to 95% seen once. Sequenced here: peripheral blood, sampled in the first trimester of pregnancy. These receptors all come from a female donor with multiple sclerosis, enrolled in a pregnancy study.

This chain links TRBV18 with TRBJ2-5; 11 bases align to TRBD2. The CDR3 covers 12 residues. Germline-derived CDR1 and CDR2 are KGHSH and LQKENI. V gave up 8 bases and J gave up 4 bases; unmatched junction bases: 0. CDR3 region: CASGTSGETQYF. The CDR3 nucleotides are TGTGCCAGCGGGACTAGCGGAGAGACCCAGTACTTC. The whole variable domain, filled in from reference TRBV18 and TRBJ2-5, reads NAGVMQNPRHLVRRRGQEARLRCSPMKGHSHVYWYRQLPEEGLKFMVYLQKENIIDESGMPKERFSAEFPKEGPSILRIQQVVRGDSAAYFCASGTSGETQYFGPGTRLLVL.

The CDR3 region has the DNA TGTGCCAGTAGTCCGACAGACAGGGGGGATCAGCCCCAGCATTTT. Translating it yields CASSPTDRGDQPQHF. This chain links TRBV19 with TRBJ1-5, with 9 bases fitting TRBD1. J lost 5 bases, V lost 5 bases, and 7 bases had no gene match. CDR1 is LNHDA and CDR2 is SQIVND in the germline V gene (reference sequence). This CDR3 region has 15 residues.

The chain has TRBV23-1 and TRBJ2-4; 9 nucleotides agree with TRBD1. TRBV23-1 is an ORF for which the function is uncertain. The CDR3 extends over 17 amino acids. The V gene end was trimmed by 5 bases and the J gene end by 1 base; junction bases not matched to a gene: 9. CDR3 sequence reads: CASSRHRGRGAKNIQYF. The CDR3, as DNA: TGCGCCAGCAGTAGACACAGGGGGCGGGGGGCCAAAAACATTCAGTACTTC.

The CDR3 is CASSARRGPLQETQYF. The DNA of the CDR3 is TGTGCCAGCAGCGCCAGAAGGGGGCCACTCCAAGAGACCCAGTACTTC. V is TRBV9 and J is TRBJ2-5; 7 bases line up with TRBD1. After removal of 3 bases from V and 1 base from J, the junction contained 9 bases not matched to a gene. The CDR3 loop spans 16 amino acids. Germline loops: CDR1 SGDLS, CDR2 YYNGEE.

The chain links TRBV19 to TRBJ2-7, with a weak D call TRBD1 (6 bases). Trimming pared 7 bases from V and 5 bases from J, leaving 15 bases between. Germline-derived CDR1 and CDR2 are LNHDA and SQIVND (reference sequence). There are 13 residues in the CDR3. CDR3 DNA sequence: TGTGCCAGTAAAACAGGGAAAATGGACGAGCAGTACTTC. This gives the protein CASKTGKMDEQYF. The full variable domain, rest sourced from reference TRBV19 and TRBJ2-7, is DGGITQSPKYLFRKEGQNVTLSCEQNLNHDAMYWYRQDPGQGLRLIYYSQIVNDFQKGDIAEGYSVSREKKESFPLTVTSAQKNPTAFYLCASKTGKMDEQYFGPGTRLTVT.

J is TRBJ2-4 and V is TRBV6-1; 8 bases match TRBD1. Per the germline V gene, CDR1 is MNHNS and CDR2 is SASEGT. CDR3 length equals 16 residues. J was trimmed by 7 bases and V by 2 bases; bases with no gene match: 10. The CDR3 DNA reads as TGTGCCAGCAGTGAACATTTGGGACAGGCCCCCAACATTCAGTACTTC. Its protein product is CASSEHLGQAPNIQYF.

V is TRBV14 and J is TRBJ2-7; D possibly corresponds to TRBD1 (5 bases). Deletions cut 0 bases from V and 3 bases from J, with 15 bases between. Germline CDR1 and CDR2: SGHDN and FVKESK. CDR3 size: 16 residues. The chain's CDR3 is CASSQDLPGLNYEQYF. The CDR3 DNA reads TGTGCCAGCAGCCAAGATCTCCCAGGGTTGAACTACGAGCAGTACTTC.

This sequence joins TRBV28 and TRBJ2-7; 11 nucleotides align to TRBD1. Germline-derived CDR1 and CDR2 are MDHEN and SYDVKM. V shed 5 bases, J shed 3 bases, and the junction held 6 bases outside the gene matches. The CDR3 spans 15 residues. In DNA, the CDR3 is TGTGCCAGCAGTATCGGGACAGGGGGTTACTACGAGCAGTACTTC. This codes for CASSIGTGGYYEQYF.

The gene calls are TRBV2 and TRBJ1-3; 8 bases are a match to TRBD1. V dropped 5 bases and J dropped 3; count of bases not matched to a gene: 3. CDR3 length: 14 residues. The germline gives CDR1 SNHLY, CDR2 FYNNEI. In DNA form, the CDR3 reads TGTGCCAGCAGTTACAGGGGGGGTGGAAACACCATATATTTT. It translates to CASSYRGGGNTIYF.

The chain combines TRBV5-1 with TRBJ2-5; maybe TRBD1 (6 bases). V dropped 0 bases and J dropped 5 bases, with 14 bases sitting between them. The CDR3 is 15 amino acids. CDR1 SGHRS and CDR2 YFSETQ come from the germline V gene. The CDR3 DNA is TGCGCCAGCAGCTTGGTATACAGGGCCGGGGAGACCCAGTACTTC. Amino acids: CASSLVYRAGETQYF.

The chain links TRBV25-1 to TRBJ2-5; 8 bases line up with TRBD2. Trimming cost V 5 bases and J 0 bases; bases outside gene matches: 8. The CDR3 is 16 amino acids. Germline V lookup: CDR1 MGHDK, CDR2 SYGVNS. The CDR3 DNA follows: TGTGCCAGCAGTACTTGGACTAGCTGGTACCAAGAGACCCAGTACTTC. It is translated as CASSTWTSWYQETQYF.

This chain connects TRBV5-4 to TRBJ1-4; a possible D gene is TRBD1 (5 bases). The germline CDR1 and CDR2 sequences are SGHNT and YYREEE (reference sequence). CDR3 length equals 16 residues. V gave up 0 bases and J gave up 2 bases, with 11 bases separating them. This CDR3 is CASSLGQGTTNEKLFF. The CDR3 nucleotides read TGTGCCAGCAGCTTGGGGCAGGGTACGACTAATGAAAAACTGTTTTTT.

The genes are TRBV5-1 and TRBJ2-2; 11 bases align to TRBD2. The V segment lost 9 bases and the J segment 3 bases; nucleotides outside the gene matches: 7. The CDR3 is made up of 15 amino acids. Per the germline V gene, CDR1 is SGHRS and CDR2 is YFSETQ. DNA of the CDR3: TGCGCCAACAGACTAGCGGGGAGCTACACCGGGGAGCTGTTTTTT. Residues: CANRLAGSYTGELFF.

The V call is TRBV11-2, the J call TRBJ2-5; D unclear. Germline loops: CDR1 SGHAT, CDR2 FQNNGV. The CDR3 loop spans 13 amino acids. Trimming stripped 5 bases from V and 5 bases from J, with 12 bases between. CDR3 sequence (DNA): TGTGCCAGCAGCCCCTCGACCGGGGAGACCCAGTACTTC. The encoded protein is CASSPSTGETQYF.

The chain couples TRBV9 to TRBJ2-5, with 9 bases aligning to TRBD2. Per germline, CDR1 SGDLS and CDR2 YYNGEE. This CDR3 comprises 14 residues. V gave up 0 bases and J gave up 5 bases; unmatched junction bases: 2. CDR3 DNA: TGTGCCAGCAGCGTAGGCAGCGGGGGGGAGACCCAGTACTTC. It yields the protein CASSVGSGGETQYF.

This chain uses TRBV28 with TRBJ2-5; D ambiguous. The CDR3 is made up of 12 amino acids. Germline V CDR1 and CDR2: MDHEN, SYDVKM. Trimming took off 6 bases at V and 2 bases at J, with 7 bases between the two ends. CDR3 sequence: CASRSGQETQYF. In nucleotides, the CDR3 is TGTGCCAGCAGGTCAGGACAAGAGACCCAGTACTTC.

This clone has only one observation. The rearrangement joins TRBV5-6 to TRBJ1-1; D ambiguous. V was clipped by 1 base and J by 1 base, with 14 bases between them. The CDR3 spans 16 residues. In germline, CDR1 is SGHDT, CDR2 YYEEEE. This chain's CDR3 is CASSLWYSISNTEAFF. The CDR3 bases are TGTGCCAGCAGCTTGTGGTACTCCATTTCGAACACTGAAGCTTTCTTT.

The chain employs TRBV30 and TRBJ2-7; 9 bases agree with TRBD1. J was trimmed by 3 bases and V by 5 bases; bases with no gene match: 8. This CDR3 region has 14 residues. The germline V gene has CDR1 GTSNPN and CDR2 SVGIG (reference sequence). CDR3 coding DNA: TGTGCCTGGCTAAATCCGGGACAGGGCTACGAGCAGTACTTC. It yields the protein CAWLNPGQGYEQYF. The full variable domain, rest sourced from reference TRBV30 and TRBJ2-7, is SQTIHQWPATLVQPVGSPLSLECTVEGTSNPNLYWYRQAAGRGLQLLFYSVGIGQISSEVPQNLSASRPQDRQFILSSKKLLLSDSGFYLCAWLNPGQGYEQYFGPGTRLTVT.

CDR3 in DNA: TGTGCCAGCAGCTTAGTTTGGCCAACCCGGACAGAGAGCTCCTACAATGAGCAGTTCTTC. As protein: CASSLVWPTRTESSYNEQFF. The chain employs TRBV7-6 and TRBJ2-1; the D gene is possibly TRBD1 (6 bases). The V and J ends lost 1 base and 0 bases respectively, with 22 bases between them. The CDR3 is made up of 20 amino acids. CDR1 SGHVS and CDR2 FNYEAQ come from the germline V gene. Drawing the rest from reference TRBV7-6 and TRBJ2-1, the complete variable domain is GAGVSQSPRYKVTKRGQDVALRCDPISGHVSLYWYRQALGQGPEFLTYFNYEAQQDKSGLPNDRFSAERPEGSISTLTIQRTEQRDSAMYRCASSLVWPTRTESSYNEQFFGPGTRLTVL.

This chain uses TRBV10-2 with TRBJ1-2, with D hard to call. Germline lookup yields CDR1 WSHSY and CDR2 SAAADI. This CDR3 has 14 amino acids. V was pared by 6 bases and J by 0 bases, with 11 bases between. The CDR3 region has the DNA TGCGCCAGCAGATTGAGGGCACCTAACTATGGCTACACCTTC. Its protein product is CASRLRAPNYGYTF.

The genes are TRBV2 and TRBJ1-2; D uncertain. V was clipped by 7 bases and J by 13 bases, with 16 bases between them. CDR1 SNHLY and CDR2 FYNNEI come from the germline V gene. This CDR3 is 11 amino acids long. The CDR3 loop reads CASTSPGPTTF. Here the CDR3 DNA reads TGTGCCAGCACCTCACCGGGTCCCACCACCTTC.

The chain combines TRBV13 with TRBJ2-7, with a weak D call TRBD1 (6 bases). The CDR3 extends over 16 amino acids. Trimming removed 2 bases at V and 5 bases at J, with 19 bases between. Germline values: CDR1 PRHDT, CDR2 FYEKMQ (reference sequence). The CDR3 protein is CASSLPENRVVHEQYF. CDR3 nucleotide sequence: TGTGCCAGCAGCTTACCCGAAAACAGGGTGGTGCACGAGCAGTACTTC.

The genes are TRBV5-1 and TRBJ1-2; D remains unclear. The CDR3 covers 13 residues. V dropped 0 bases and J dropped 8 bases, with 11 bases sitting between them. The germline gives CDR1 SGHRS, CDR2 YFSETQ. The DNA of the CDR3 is TGCGCCAGCAGCTTGGAGGCAGGCCGCGGCTACACCTTC. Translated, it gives CASSLEAGRGYTF.

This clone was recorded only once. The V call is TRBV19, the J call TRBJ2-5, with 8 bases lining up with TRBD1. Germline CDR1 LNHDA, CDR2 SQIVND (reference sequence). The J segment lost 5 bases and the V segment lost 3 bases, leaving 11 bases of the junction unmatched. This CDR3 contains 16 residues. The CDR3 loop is CASSIRSTGQGETQYF. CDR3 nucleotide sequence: TGTGCCAGTAGTATCCGATCCACCGGACAGGGTGAGACCCAGTACTTC.

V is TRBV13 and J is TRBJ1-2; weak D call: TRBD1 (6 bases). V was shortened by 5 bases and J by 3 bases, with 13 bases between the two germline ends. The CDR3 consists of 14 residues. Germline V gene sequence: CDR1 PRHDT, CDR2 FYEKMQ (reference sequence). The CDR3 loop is CASSRAGTHYGYTF. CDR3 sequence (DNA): TGTGCCAGCAGCCGCGCCGGGACACACTATGGCTACACCTTC.

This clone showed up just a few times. CDR3 protein: CASNIQGARYEQYF. CDR3 sequence (DNA): TGTGCCAGCAACATACAGGGGGCGCGGTACGAGCAGTACTTC. The chain couples TRBV6-6 to TRBJ2-7; 9 bases are a match to TRBD1. Unmatched junction bases numbered 8, after V lost 7 bases and J lost 4 bases. Germline values: CDR1 MNHNY, CDR2 SVGAGI (reference sequence). This CDR3 is 14 amino acids long.